Listed below are T cell receptor beta chains from one sample, sequenced in a study of blood T cell repertoires in COVID-19. TCRdb's copy holds only in-frame clones and misses some; the assay was immunoSEQ multiplex PCR. This sample carries 350,000 to 550,000 clones, roughly 89% of them seen once, and the ten largest clones take roughly 4%. Sample: peripheral blood. These receptors originate from a woman in her twenties or thirties with acute or convalescent COVID-19. CDR3s include the opening cysteine and the closing phenylalanine or tryptophan. The D gene is left open where the match is weak. Rows may omit the clone size; those that give it use once, few, many or a size class.

J | size | D | V | DNA | CDR3
TRBJ2-7 | few | TRBD1 | TRBV9 | TGTGCCAGCAGCTCAAAGACAGGGGGCTACGAGCAGTACTTC | CASSSKTGGYEQYF
TRBJ1-3 | . | TRBD1 | TRBV6-5 | TGTGCCAGCTCCCCGACAGGGGAGAATGGAAACACCATATATTTT | CASSPTGENGNTIYF
TRBJ1-1 | . | . | TRBV19 | TGTGCCAGTAGTAAGTCACTTGGCCGTGACAGACAAAACACTGAAGCTTTCTTT | CASSKSLGRDRQNTEAFF
TRBJ2-7 | . | . | TRBV6-2/TRBV6-3 | TGTGCCAGCAGCCAAGCCCCGGGAGCCTACGAGCAGTACTTC | CASSQAPGAYEQYF
TRBJ1-1 | . | . | TRBV12-3/TRBV12-4 | TGTGCCAGCAGTTTGGGAGGGCGGGGAACTTTCTTT | CASSLGGRGTFF
TRBJ1-1 | . | TRBD1 | TRBV12-3/TRBV12-4 | TGTGCCAGCAGTCTCGGACAGGGTGAAGCTTTCTTT | CASSLGQGEAFF
TRBJ2-7 | . | TRBD1 | TRBV28 | TGTGCCAGCAGTCCGCCGGGACAGATTTACGAGCAGTACTTC | CASSPPGQIYEQYF
TRBJ1-2 | . | . | TRBV20-1 | TGCAGTGCTAGCACAGGCATGGGCTACACCTTC | CSASTGMGYTF
TRBJ2-7 | . | . | TRBV27 | TGTGCCAGCAGTCAGGGGATCCCCGCCTTAGCCTACGAGCAGTACTTC | CASSQGIPALAYEQYF
TRBJ2-7 | once | TRBD2 | TRBV3-1/TRBV3-2 | TGTGCCAGCAGCCACCCGACCCGTAGCGGGGCGGGCTACGAGCAGTACTTC | CASSHPTRSGAGYEQYF
TRBJ2-3 | . | . | TRBV9 | TGTGCCAGCAGCCTAACTAGCACAGATACGCAGTATTTT | CASSLTSTDTQYF
TRBJ1-6 | few | . | TRBV14 | TGTGCCAGCAGCCAAGATAGGGAACAGGGTGGTTCAAGGAGTTCACCCCTCCACTTT | CASSQDREQGGSRSSPLHF
TRBJ2-5 | . | . | TRBV24-1 | TGTGCCACCGAACAGGAGGGAGAGACCCAGTACTTC | CATEQEGETQYF
TRBJ2-5 | . | TRBD1 | TRBV6-1 | TGTGCCAGCAGTGAACGGGACAGGGCATTAAAGACCCAGTACTTC | CASSERDRALKTQYF
TRBJ2-7 | . | TRBD1 | TRBV11-1 | TGTGCCAGCAGCCCCCGGACAGGGATTGGCTACGAGCAGTACTTC | CASSPRTGIGYEQYF
TRBJ2-7 | . | . | TRBV11-2 | TGTGCCAGCAGCTTAAGTCCGACGGGGTACGAGCAGTACTTC | CASSLSPTGYEQYF
TRBJ1-5 | . | TRBD1 | TRBV10-2 | TGCGCCAGCAGACCGACAGGGTGGGTTACTCAGCCCCAGCATTTT | CASRPTGWVTQPQHF
TRBJ1-5 | . | . | TRBV7-9 | TGTGCCAGCAACGACGGGGGGCGAGGTCAGCCCCAGCATTTT | CASNDGGRGQPQHF
TRBJ2-7 | once | TRBD2 | TRBV19 | TGTGCCAGTAGCCAGGGGGGACTAGCGGGACCTCAGCAGTACTTC | CASSQGGLAGPQQYF
TRBJ2-1 | . | TRBD1 | TRBV2 | TGTGCCAGCACCCTATCCGGACAGGGCTGGTATGAGCAGTTCTTC | CASTLSGQGWYEQFF
TRBJ2-3 | . | TRBD2 | TRBV6-4 | TGTGCCAGCAGTGACTCCGGGGGGGCAGATACGCAGTATTTT | CASSDSGGADTQYF
TRBJ1-1 | few | TRBD1 | TRBV6-5 | TGTGCCAGCAGTTCCGCACCAGGGGGGAGGAACACTGAAGCTTTCTTT | CASSSAPGGRNTEAFF
TRBJ2-2 | . | . | TRBV12-3/TRBV12-4 | TGTGCCAGCAGTTTTGGCGGCGCCGGGGAGCTGTTTTTT | CASSFGGAGELFF
TRBJ2-7 | . | . | TRBV7-8 | TGTGCCAGCAGCCTCGGACAGATCTCATCTCTCGAGCAGTACTTC | CASSLGQISSLEQYF
TRBJ2-2 | . | . | TRBV11-2 | TGTGCCAGCAGCTTAGAATATGTCACCGGGGAGCTGTTTTTT | CASSLEYVTGELFF
TRBJ1-2 | . | . | TRBV18 | TGTGCCAGCTCAACAGTGTGGCATACACAGGGCTACACCTTC | CASSTVWHTQGYTF
TRBJ1-1 | . | . | TRBV13 | TGTGCCAGCAGCCAGTACTTGGGGACTCTCACTGAAGCTTTCTTT | CASSQYLGTLTEAFF
TRBJ1-6 | . | . | TRBV28 | TGTGCCAGCAGTTCCCGACAGGTACTTAATTCACCCCTCCACTTT | CASSSRQVLNSPLHF
TRBJ2-1 | . | . | TRBV5-5 | TGTGCCAGCAGCTTCGGACTATACAATGAGCAGTTCTTC | CASSFGLYNEQFF
TRBJ1-3 | . | . | TRBV9 | TGTGCCAGCAGCGTTGGGGGCCTCGGAAACACCATATATTTT | CASSVGGLGNTIYF
TRBJ1-3 | . | TRBD1 | TRBV3-1/TRBV3-2 | TGTGCCAGCAGCCAACCGGACAGGCCCTCTGGAAACACCATATATTTT | CASSQPDRPSGNTIYF
TRBJ2-7 | few | TRBD1 | TRBV4-2 | TGTGCCAGCAGCCAAGATCCGGGACAGGGGCAGTACTTC | CASSQDPGQGQYF